This T cell receptor beta chain was found in a study of shared clonotypes between healthy human individuals (dated by TCRdb to the early 2020s). Describing the broader study: Two women and three men aged 18 to 49 years were included in the cohort. To increase sequencing depth and limit assay-specific biases, TCR repertoire library preparation and sequencing were carried out by different laboratories using diverse techniques. For each donor, CD4 naive and CD4 memory were each given three plates, CD8 naive was given two plates, and CD8 memory was given one plate. Between about 0.9 and 9 billion PBMCs per donor were obtained by leukapheresis. The study deeply sequenced blood TCR repertoires of about 5 healthy adults to estimate repertoire size and the extent of clonotype sharing between individuals. General findings and caveats noted by the study authors: When a handful of donors were compared, the shared fraction of clonotypes was roughly 4.8% for naive CD4, 3.5% for naive CD8, roughly 2.3% for memory CD4, and roughly 0.43% for memory CD8. Higher generation probabilities were observed for clonotypes shared by all four sorted-subset donors than for non-shared clonotypes. Only blood was sampled, and tissue TCR repertoires likely differ from those in blood. Pairwise subsampling led to the expectation that sequencing depth would affect the degree of clonotype sharing among donors. The genetic and exposure-history diversity represented was limited by the small number of donors. Rarefaction of sorted-subset datasets indicated incomplete sequencing despite the large sequencing depth. Larger estimated clonotype richness was generally found for naive subsets than for memory subsets.

Using the deep immunoSEQ assay, TCR CDR3 regions were amplified from genomic DNA by multiplex PCR. Extracted genomic DNA from each cell subset was spread evenly across all wells of several immunoSEQ 96-well plates, with each plate serving as a replicate. For sorted subsets, around 200 ng genomic DNA, equal to 30,000 to 35,000 T cell genomes, was loaded into each replicate PCR. Purified libraries were quantified with a Qubit 3.0 fluorometer, sized on a Bioanalyzer 2100, and re-quantified with the KAPA Library Quantification kit. Every immunoSEQ 96-well plate was sequenced on a dedicated single-read 150-cycle Illumina NextSeq 550 flow cell. In the source study's methods: Because only junctional sequences without quality scores were contained in the immunoSEQ output, filtering matching that applied to full-length reads could not be performed. Sequences were annotated with PyIR, a Python wrapper for IgBLAST v1.9, and V/J genes and CDR3 were assigned using IMGT germline references. Reads were removed for weak V/J assignments (E-value above 1e-6), missing CDR3, stop codons, out-of-frame junctions, or ambiguous translated residues. A V3J clonotype was defined by an identical inferred V gene, J gene, and CDR3 amino acid sequence. To compute the percentage overlap between repertoires, the number of shared unique clonotypes was divided by the size of the smaller repertoire. Richness of each repertoire was evaluated using RTK rarefaction, the Chao1 estimator, and Recon v2.1 estimates of unobserved clonotypes. Generation probabilities for all TCRbeta clonotypes obtained by the gDNA method from a handful of donors were computed using OLGA. Drawn from immuneACCESS, this table holds only the in-frame rearrangements with V and J called that TCRdb kept. Clones are partly lost; checked studies trace under half to an unresolved V gene and leave the rest unexplained. The DNA gave D and trimming, while V, J and clone size come from that table. The table for this sample lists approximately 500,000 clones; around 96% of them were counted only once. Approximately 0.06% of the sample belongs to the ten largest clones.

Turning to this clone: No antigen is known for it. Base-call qualities are not available, and no considerably larger clone is one nucleotide away. Other DNA variants within this sample encode the same CDR3.

The donors were healthy, HIV-negative adults who had no recently reported acute infections or vaccinations. Every donor was a Caucasian adult living in Nashville, Tennessee, USA. Magnetic negative selection was used to enrich CD4+ T cells, after which naive cells were positively selected on CD45RA and the negative fraction became the memory subset. After blood collection by leukapheresis, PBMCs were isolated using Ficoll-Histopaque density gradient centrifugation and then cryopreserved in the vapor phase of liquid nitrogen. Purity and quantity of every magnetically sorted T cell population were checked by analytical flow cytometry. Genomic DNA was isolated from each sorted fraction and quantified by UV absorbance on a Nanodrop 2000c. The CDR3 covers 13 residues, taking in both the cysteine and the phenylalanine. Just CDR3 DNA is preserved here, 39 bases in frame from base 1. V gives up 2 bases and J gives up 3 bases, and the segment between their germline ends measures 6 bases. CDR1 and CDR2 are drawn from the germline V gene (reference sequence): MNHNY, SVGAGI.

The receptor was isolated from a woman aged 25 to 45 in good health. Sequencing was performed on naive CD4+ T cells sorted from blood. Per the publication, the cell subset or site label means: CD45RA+ positively selected. The chain is assembled from TRBV6-6 and TRBJ2-3; 5 matching bases give a weak D call of TRBD1. At the DNA level, the sequence is TGTGCCAGCAGTTACAGGGGAACAGATACGCAGTATTTT. It encodes CASSYRGTDTQYF.